This TCR beta chain is drawn from a study of blood T cells in healthy people across ages. The table lists this clonotype with a count of one. Primed by a sample-barcoded 5' primer and a J-beta primer mix, a second PCR proceeded for 7 to 11 cycles. One entry per CDR3 protein, called by TCRdb with MiXCR from the 5' RACE reads. The sample yields around 780,000 distinct CDR3 sequences, approximately 60% seen once. The sequenced material came from blood. The origin of this receptor is a man in his forties or fifties in good health.

The chain's CDR3 is CSARPSGRVITDTQYF. The CDR3 nucleotides read TGCAGTGCTAGACCTAGCGGGAGAGTGATCACAGATACGCAGTATTTT. The chain recombines TRBV20-1 with TRBJ2-3, with 10 bases identical to TRBD2. V lost 2 bases, J lost 2 bases, and 7 bases stayed unmatched. CDR1 and CDR2 (germline): DFQATT, SNEGSKA (reference sequence). The CDR3 sequence is 16 residues long.